This T cell receptor beta chain was captured by sequencing in a study of blood T cell repertoires in COVID-19. About the research overall: COVID-19 samples from acute and convalescent phases originated in the United States, Italy and Spain.

V shed 2 bases and J 7 bases; nucleotides not matched to a gene: 12. Germline lookup yields CDR1 LNHDA and CDR2 SQIVND (reference sequence). The CDR3 is 16 residues long. Sequenced by immunoSEQ multiplex PCR; TCRdb stores in-frame clones only, minus some. The sample has more than 150,000 clones, less than 90% seen once. The chain recombines TRBV19 with TRBJ2-5, with 8 bases matching TRBD2. Sequenced material: peripheral blood. This TCR was sampled from a woman in her seventies with acute or convalescent COVID-19. The DNA of the CDR3 is TGTGCCAGTAGTATAAAGCCGGGACTAGGAGTGGGGACCCAGTACTTC. Its translation: CASSIKPGLGVGTQYF.